This paragraph reports one T cell receptor (beta chain). Its antigen is not identified. One entry per CDR3 protein results from TCRdb running MiXCR on the reads. The sample records about 900,000 distinct CDR3 sequences, around 30% being singletons. The data are from a study of T cell repertoires in cytomegalovirus infection. At the level of the study: The authors used CMV epitopes that were HLA-C-restricted (recently identified) and HLA-B-restricted (well studied). Signatures in public TCR beta sequences pointed to both CMV infection and matching HLA type. Study observations and caveats: Predominance within the ex vivo response was attributable to HLA-C-restricted CMV-specific TCR beta clonotypes. Cumulative public TCR beta family frequency identified carriers of CMV plus the relevant HLA.

The material was cultured CD8+ T cells from PBMCs, obtained from culture after CMV antigen stimulation. This clonotype was sampled from a human donor in good health (CMV status not recorded). Some clones in this sample may be carry-over from other donors' samples.

The CDR3 reads CASSLVGQATKTFF. The CDR3 nucleotides are TGTGCCAGCAGTTTAGTGGGACAGGCCACGAAAACTTTCTTT. V and J are TRBV12-3 or TRBV12-4 and TRBJ1-1, with TRBD1 matching over 8 bases. With 1 base clipped from V and 12 bases from J, the junction kept 10 bases outside the gene matches. This CDR3 has 14 residues.